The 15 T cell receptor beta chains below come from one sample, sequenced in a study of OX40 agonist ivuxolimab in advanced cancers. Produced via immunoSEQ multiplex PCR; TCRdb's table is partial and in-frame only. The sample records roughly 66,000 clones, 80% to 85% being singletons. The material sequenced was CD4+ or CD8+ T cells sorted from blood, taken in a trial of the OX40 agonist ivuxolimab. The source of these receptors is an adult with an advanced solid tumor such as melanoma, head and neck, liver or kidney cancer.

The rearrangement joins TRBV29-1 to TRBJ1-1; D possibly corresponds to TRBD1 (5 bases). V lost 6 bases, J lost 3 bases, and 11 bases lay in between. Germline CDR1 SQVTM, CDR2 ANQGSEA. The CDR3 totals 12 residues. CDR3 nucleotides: TGCAGCGTGGGGGAGTTTGACACTGAAGCTTTCTTT. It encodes CSVGEFDTEAFF. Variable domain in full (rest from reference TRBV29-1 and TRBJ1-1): SAVISQKPSRDICQRGTSLTIQCQVDSQVTMMFWYRQQPGQSLTLIATANQGSEATYESGFVIDKFPISRPNLTFSTLTVSNMSPEDSSIYLCSVGEFDTEAFFGQGTRLTVV.

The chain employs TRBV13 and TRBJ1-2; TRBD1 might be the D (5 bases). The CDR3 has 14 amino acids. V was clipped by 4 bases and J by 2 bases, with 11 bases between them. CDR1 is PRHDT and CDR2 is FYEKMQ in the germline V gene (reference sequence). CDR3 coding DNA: TGTGCCAGCAGCTCCGGGACGGGAAACTATGGCTACACCTTC. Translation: CASSSGTGNYGYTF.

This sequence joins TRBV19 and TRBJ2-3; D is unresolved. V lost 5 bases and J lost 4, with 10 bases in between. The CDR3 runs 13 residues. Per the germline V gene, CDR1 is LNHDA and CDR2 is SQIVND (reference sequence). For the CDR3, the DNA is TGTGCCAGTAGTTTAGCAAGGGCAGATACGCAGTATTTT. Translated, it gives CASSLARADTQYF.

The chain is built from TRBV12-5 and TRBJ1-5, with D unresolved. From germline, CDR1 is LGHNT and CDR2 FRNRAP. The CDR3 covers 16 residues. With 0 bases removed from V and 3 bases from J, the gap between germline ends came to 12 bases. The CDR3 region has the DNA TGTGCTAGTGGTTTGGTACTGAACAGCCACAATCAGCCCCAGCATTTT. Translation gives CASGLVLNSHNQPQHF.

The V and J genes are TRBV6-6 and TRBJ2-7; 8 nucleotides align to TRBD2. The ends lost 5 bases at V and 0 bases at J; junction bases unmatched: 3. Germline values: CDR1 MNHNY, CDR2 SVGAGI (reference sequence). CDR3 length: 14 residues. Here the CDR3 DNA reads TGTGCCAGCAGTCCGGGACTAGGCTCCTACGAGCAGTACTTC. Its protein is CASSPGLGSYEQYF.

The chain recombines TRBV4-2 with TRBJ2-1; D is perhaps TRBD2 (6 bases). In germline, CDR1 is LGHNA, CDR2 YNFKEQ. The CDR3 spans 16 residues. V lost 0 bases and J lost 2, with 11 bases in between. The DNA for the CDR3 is TGTGCCAGCAGCCAAGATGCGCGGGGCACCTACAATGAGCAGTTCTTC. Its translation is CASSQDARGTYNEQFF.

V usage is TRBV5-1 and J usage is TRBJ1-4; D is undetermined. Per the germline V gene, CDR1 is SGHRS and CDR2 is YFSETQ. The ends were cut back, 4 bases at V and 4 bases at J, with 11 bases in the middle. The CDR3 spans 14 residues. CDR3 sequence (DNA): TGCGCCAGCAGCCAGGACGGATATAATGAAAAACTGTTTTTT. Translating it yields CASSQDGYNEKLFF. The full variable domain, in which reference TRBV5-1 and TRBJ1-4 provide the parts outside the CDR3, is KAGVTQTPRYLIKTRGQQVTLSCSPISGHRSVSWYQQTPGQGLQFLFEYFSETQRNKGNFPGRFSGRQFSNSRSEMNVSTLELGDSALYLCASSQDGYNEKLFFGSGTQLSVL.

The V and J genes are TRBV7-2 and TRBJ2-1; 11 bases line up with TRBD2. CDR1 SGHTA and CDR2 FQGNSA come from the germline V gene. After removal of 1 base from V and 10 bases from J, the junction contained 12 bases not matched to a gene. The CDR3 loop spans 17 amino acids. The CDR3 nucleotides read TGTGCCAGCAGCTTAGAAGGTAGCGGGAGGGGGGTAGGAGAGCAGTTCTTC. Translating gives CASSLEGSGRGVGEQFF.

CDR3 sequence (DNA): TGCAGCGTTGATCTTACGGGAGCGTACAATGAGCAGTTCTTC. Translation gives CSVDLTGAYNEQFF. The chain combines TRBV29-1 with TRBJ2-1, with D possibly matching TRBD2 (6 bases). The CDR3 runs to 14 residues. CDR1 is SQVTM and CDR2 is ANQGSEA in the germline V gene. V lost 3 bases and J lost 4, with 13 bases in between.

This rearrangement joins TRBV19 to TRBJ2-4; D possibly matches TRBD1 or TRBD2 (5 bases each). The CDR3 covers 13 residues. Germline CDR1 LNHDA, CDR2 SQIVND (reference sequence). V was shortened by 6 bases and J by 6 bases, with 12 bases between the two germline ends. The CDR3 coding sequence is TGTGCCAGTAGCATGGGGGATTTAAACATTCAGTACTTC. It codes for CASSMGDLNIQYF. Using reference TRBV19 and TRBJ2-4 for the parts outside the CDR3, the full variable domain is DGGITQSPKYLFRKEGQNVTLSCEQNLNHDAMYWYRQDPGQGLRLIYYSQIVNDFQKGDIAEGYSVSREKKESFPLTVTSAQKNPTAFYLCASSMGDLNIQYFGAGTRLSVL.

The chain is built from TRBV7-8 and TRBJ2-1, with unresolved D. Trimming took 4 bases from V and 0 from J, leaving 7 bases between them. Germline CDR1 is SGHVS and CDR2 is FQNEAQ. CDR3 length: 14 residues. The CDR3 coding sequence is TGTGCCAGCAGCTCTATGAGCTCCTACAATGAGCAGTTCTTC. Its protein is CASSSMSSYNEQFF.

The chain's CDR3 is CASSDGTGWFQPQHF. The CDR3 DNA reads TGTGCCAGCAGTGATGGGACAGGTTGGTTTCAGCCCCAGCATTTT. This sequence joins TRBV6-1 and TRBJ1-5; 8 bases map to TRBD1. The CDR3 runs 15 residues. Germline V lookup: CDR1 MNHNS, CDR2 SASEGT. Trimming at V came to 3 bases and at J to 6 bases, leaving 7 bases not matched to a gene.

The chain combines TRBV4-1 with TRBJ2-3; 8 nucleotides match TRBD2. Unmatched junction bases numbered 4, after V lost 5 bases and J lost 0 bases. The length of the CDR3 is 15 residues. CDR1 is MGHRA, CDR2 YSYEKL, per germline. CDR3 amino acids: CASSDRLASTDTQYF. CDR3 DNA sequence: TGCGCCAGCAGCGATCGACTAGCGAGCACAGATACGCAGTATTTT.

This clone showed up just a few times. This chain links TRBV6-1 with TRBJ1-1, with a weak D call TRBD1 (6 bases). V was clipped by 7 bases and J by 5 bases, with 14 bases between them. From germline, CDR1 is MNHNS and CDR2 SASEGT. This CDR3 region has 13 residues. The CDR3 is CASISGVGTEAFF. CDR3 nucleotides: TGTGCCAGCATTTCAGGGGTTGGAACTGAAGCTTTCTTT.

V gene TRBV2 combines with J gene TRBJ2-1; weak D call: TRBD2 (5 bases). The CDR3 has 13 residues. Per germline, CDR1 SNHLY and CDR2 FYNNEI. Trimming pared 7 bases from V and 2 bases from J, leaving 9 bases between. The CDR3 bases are TGTGCCAGCAATAGCGTTGCCTACAATGAGCAGTTCTTC. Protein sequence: CASNSVAYNEQFF.